This TCR beta chain was found in a study of shared clonotypes between healthy human individuals. Study background: Each donor contributed plates that comprised three CD4 naive, three CD4 memory, two CD8 naive and one CD8 memory.

The germline CDR1 and CDR2 sequences are SGDLS and YYNGEE. Trimming took 3 bases from V and 10 from J, leaving 25 bases between them. The CDR3 sequence is 16 residues long. As concerns this clone: Antigen specificity is unknown.

CD45RO-negative, CCR7-selected cells formed the naive CD8 fraction, which excluded terminally differentiated effector memory CD45RA+ cells. Regarding the study as a whole: For naive CD4 cells, roughly 5% of clonotypes were shared across a handful of donors.

Deep level was the assay's run setting. TCRdb's table, derived via immunoSEQ multiplex PCR, lists solely in-frame clones and lacks some. The data show fewer than 1 million clones, 96% seen once. The material sequenced was naive CD8+ T cells sorted from blood. This TCR derives from a man aged 30-40 years in good health. The chain uses TRBV9 and TRBJ1-2; TRBD1 is a possible D gene (6 bases). CDR3 protein: CASSASPDSSNEDYTF. The DNA of the CDR3 is TGTGCCAGCAGCGCCTCGCCGGACAGCAGCAATGAGGACTACACCTTC.